The source of this TCR beta chain is a study of blood T cell repertoires in COVID-19. In the authors' methods: The authors estimated nucleated cell counts from reference gene primer amplification. The protocol was immunoSEQ multiplex PCR, while the TCRdb copy is restricted to in-frame clones and leaves out a portion. The D gene and trimming were derived from the DNA, and the V and J assignments and clone size from that table. The sample includes approximately 73,000 clones, 81% of them seen just once. Per the germline V gene, CDR1 is KGHDR and CDR2 is SFDVKD. CDR3 length: 16 amino acids. V was clipped by 2 bases and J by 4 bases; unmatched bases: 6.

The V and J genes are TRBV24-1 and TRBJ2-5, with 10 bases identical to TRBD1. The source material was peripheral blood. This clonotype originated in a woman in her 70s with acute or convalescent COVID-19. The CDR3: CATSDSRQGARETQYF. Here the CDR3 DNA reads TGTGCCACCAGTGATTCTCGACAGGGGGCTCGAGAGACCCAGTACTTC.